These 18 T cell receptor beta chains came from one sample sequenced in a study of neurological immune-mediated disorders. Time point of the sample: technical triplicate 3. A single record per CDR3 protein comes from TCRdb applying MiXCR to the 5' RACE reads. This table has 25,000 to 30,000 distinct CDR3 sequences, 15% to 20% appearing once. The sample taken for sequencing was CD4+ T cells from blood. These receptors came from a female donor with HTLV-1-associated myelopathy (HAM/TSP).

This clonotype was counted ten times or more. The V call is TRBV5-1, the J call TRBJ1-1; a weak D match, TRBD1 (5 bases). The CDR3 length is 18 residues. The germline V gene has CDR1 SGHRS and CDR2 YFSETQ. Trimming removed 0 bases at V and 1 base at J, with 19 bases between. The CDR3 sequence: CASSLGRGDGGGNTEAFF. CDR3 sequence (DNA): TGCGCCAGCAGCTTGGGCAGAGGGGATGGTGGGGGGAACACTGAAGCTTTCTTT.

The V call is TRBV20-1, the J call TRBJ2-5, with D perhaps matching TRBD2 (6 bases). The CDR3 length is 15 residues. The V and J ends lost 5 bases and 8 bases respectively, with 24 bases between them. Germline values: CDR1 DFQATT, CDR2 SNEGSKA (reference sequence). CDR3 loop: CSARGKSVRAVTQYF. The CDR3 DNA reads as TGCAGTGCTCGGGGGAAGAGCGTCAGGGCGGTTACCCAGTACTTC.

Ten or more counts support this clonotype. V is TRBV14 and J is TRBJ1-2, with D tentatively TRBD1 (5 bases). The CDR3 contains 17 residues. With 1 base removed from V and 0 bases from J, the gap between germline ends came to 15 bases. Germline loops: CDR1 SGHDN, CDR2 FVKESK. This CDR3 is CASSQGSGVATNYGYTF. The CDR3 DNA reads TGTGCCAGCAGCCAAGGGTCGGGGGTCGCTACTAACTATGGCTACACCTTC.

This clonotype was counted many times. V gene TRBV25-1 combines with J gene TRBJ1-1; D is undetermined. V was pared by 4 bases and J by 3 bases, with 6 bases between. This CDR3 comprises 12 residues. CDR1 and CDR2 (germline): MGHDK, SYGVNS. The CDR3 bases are TGTGCCAGCAGTGGATTTGACACTGAAGCTTTCTTT. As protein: CASSGFDTEAFF.

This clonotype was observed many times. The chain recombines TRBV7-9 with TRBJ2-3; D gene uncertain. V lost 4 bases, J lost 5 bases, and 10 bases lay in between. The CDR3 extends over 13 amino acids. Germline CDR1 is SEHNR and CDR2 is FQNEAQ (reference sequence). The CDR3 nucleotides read TGTGCCAGCAGCTCCGCCCCGGTAGATACGCAGTATTTT. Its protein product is CASSSAPVDTQYF. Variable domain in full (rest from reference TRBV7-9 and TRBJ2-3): DTGVSQNPRHKITKRGQNVTFRCDPISEHNRLYWYRQTLGQGPEFLTYFQNEAQLEKSRLLSDRFSAERPKGSFSTLEIQRTEQGDSAMYLCASSSAPVDTQYFGPGTRLTVL.

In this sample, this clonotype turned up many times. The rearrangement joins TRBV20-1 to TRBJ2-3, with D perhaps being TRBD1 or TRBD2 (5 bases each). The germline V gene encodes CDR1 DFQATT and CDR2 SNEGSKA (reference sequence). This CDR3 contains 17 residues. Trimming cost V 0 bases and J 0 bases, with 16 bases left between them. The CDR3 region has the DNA TGCAGTGCTAGAGATCTTGGGACGGTAGATAGCACAGATACGCAGTATTTT. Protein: CSARDLGTVDSTDTQYF.

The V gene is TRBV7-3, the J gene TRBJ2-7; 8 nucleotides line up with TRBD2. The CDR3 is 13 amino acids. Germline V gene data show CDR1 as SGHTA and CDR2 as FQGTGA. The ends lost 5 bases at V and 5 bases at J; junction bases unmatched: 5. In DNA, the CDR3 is TGTGCCAGCAGCAACAGCGGGAGCGACGAGCAGTACTTC. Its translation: CASSNSGSDEQYF.

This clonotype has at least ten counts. The CDR3 DNA is TGTGCCAGCAGCTTGCTGTACCAAGAGACCCAGTACTTC. This encodes CASSLLYQETQYF. This chain joins TRBV5-5 and TRBJ2-5, with D hard to call. This CDR3 contains 13 residues. With 1 base removed from V and 0 bases from J, the gap between germline ends came to 4 bases. The germline CDR1 and CDR2 sequences are SGHKS and YYEKEE (reference sequence).

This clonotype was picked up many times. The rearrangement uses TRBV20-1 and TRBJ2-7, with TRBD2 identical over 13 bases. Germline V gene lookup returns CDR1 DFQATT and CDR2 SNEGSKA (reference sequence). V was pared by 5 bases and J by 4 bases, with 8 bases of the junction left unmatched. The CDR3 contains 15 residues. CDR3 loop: CSAEPTSGGTYEQYF. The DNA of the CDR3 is TGCAGTGCTGAGCCGACTAGCGGGGGGACTTACGAGCAGTACTTC.

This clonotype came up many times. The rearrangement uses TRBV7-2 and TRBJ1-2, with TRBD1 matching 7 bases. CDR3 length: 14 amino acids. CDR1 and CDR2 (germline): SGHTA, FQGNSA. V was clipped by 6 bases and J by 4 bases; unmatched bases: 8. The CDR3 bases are TGTGCCAGCAGGGGGACAGCATCACCCTATGGCTACACCTTC. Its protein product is CASRGTASPYGYTF.

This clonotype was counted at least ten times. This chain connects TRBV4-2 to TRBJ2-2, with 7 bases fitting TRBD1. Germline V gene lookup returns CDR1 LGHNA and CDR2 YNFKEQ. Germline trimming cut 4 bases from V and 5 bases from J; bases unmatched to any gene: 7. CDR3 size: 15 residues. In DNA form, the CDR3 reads TGTGCCAGCAGCCCGACACAGGGGTGGACCGGGGAGCTGTTTTTT. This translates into CASSPTQGWTGELFF.

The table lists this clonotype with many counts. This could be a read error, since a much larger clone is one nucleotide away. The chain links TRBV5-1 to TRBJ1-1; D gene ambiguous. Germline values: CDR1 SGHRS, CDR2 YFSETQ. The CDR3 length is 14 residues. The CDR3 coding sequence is TGCGCCAACAGCCCCCCCGCGGGAAACACTGAAGCTTTCTTT. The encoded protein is CANSPPAGNTEAFF.

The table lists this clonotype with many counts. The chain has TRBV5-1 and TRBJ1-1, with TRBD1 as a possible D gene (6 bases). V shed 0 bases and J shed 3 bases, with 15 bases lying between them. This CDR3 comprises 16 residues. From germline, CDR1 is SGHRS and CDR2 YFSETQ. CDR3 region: CASSLGPGVGDTEAFF. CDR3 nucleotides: TGCGCCAGCAGCTTGGGTCCAGGGGTTGGGGACACTGAAGCTTTCTTT.

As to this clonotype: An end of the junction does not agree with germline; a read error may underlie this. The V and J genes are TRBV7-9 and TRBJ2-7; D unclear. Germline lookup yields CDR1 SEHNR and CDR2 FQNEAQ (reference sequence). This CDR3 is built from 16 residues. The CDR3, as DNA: TGTGCCAGCATTTCCTCGGCCTCCTCCTCCTCCTCCGAGCAGTACTTC. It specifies CASISSASSSSSEQYF.

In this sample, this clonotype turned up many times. CDR3 region: CSATRLVGTLDEQYF. CDR3 bases: TGCAGTGCCACCAGACTAGTGGGGACCTTAGACGAGCAGTACTTC. This rearrangement joins TRBV20-1 to TRBJ2-7; D is perhaps TRBD2 (6 bases). The germline CDR1 and CDR2 sequences are DFQATT and SNEGSKA (reference sequence). Trimming stripped 6 bases from V and 5 bases from J, with 23 bases between. The CDR3 loop spans 15 amino acids.

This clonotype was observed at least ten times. Written as DNA, the CDR3 is TGTGCCAGCAGCCAAGTCCCCCGGGGGTTTCGGGGCAATCAGCCCCAGCATTTT. This codes for CASSQVPRGFRGNQPQHF. The chain has TRBV3-1 and TRBJ1-5; a weak D match, TRBD1 (5 bases). The CDR3 has 18 residues. Trimming stripped 1 base from V and 2 bases from J, with 18 bases between. Germline V CDR1 and CDR2: LGHDT, YNNKEL (reference sequence).

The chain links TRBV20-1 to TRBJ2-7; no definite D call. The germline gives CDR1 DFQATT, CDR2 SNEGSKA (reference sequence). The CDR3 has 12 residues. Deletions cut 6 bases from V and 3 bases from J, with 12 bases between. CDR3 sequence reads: CSASGLNYEQYF. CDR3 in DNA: TGCAGTGCGTCGGGCCTCAACTACGAGCAGTACTTC.

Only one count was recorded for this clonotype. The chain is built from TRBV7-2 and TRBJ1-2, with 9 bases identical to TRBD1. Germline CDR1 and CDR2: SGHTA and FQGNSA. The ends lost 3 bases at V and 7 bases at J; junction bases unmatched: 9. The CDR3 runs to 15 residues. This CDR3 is CASSFGTGGASGYTF. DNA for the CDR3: TGTGCCAGCAGCTTTGGCACAGGGGGCGCTTCTGGCTACACCTTC. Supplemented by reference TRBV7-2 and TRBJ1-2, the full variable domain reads GAGVSQSPSNKVTEKGKDVELRCDPISGHTALYWYRQSLGQGLEFLIYFQGNSAPDKSGLPSDRFSAERTGGSVSTLTIQRTQQEDSAVYLCASSFGTGGASGYTFGSGTRLTVV.